The clone carrying this TCR beta chain occurred many times. Its cognate antigen is unknown. This record comes from a study of post-analysis software for immune sequencing data. In the study overall: Secondary progressive, relapsing-remitting and progressive-relapsing multiple sclerosis were among the included disease courses. The study's findings and limits: When compared against controls, multiple sclerosis patients showed significantly lower normalized Chao1 diversity. Batch-mates among the samples co-clustered strongly by F measure. Comparison of patients with controls showed five or six TRBV segments more frequent in patients, TRBV5-6, TRBV5-1 and TRBV20-1 among them.

Unique molecular identifiers were built into the TCR beta cDNA libraries. From roughly 1 to 10 million T cells, 400,000 to 500,000 cDNA molecules were obtained. TCRdb recomputed calls from the PCR reads with MiXCR, one row per CDR3 protein. The sample lists fewer than 850,000 distinct CDR3 sequences; under 60% were seen once. Germline CDR1 is SGHDT and CDR2 is YYEEEE. The ends were cut back, 2 bases at V and 3 bases at J, with 9 bases in the middle. The CDR3 is made up of 13 amino acids. The clonotype originates from a girl aged 5-17 years with multiple sclerosis. The sample was blood. The chain couples TRBV5-6 to TRBJ2-7; D not resolved. The chain's CDR3 is CASSFGWNYEQYF. CDR3 nucleotide sequence: TGTGCCAGCAGCTTCGGGTGGAACTACGAGCAGTACTTC.